The following is a T cell receptor (beta chain) sequence with its context. The antigen is undetermined. These data are taken from a study of post-analysis software for immune sequencing data. Unique molecular identifiers were carried by the TCR beta cDNA libraries. Each CDR3 protein is one row after TCRdb ran MiXCR on the PCR reads. Of roughly 410,000 distinct CDR3 sequences in the sample, roughly 35% are singletons; the top ten hold around 15%. The CDR3 extends over 15 amino acids. The V end was cut by 3 bases, the J end by 0 bases, with 8 bases between. The study's findings and limits: Patients showed TRBV5-6, TRBV5-1 and TRBV20-1 among several TRBV segments more frequent than in controls.

This chain connects TRBV12-3 or TRBV12-4 to TRBJ2-2; D call uncertain. Material for sequencing was blood. This TCR derives from a girl between 5 and 17 years old with multiple sclerosis. CDR3 DNA sequence: TGTGCCAGCAGTTTTTGGGTATCGAACACCGGGGAGCTGTTTTTT. It translates to CASSFWVSNTGELFF.